Each of the 15 T cell receptor beta chains below was sequenced from the same sample in a study of cytomegalovirus exposure and HLA in healthy donors. PCR used 60 Vbeta primers and 13 Jbeta primers. The protocol was immunoSEQ multiplex PCR, while the TCRdb copy is restricted to in-frame clones and leaves out a portion. The table has more than 95,000 clones, about 11% seen once; the top ten hold approximately 4.5%. Sequencing used PBMCs. These receptors came from a woman under 30 in good health and CMV-seropositive.

This clone was observed a few times. This chain joins TRBV7-9 and TRBJ1-1; 9 bases map to TRBD1. V was clipped by 4 bases and J by 0 bases; unmatched bases: 3. The CDR3 is 15 residues long. CDR1 and CDR2 from the germline V gene are SEHNR and FQNEAQ (reference sequence). CDR3 in amino acids: CASSSRQGVNTEAFF. CDR3 sequence (DNA): TGTGCCAGCAGCTCCAGACAGGGGGTGAACACTGAAGCTTTCTTT.

This chain uses TRBV10-3 with TRBJ1-4; D is possibly TRBD1 (5 bases). The V gene's germline CDR1 is ENHRY and CDR2 SYGVKD. V shed 6 bases and J shed 7 bases, with 15 bases lying between them. The CDR3 has 14 amino acids. CDR3 coding DNA: TGTGCCATCAGAGGCGCGGGGCGAGGTGAAAAACTGTTTTTT. Translating gives CAIRGAGRGEKLFF.

The sample holds a few counts of this clone. J is TRBJ1-5 and V is TRBV28, with a possible D match to TRBD1 (5 bases). Per germline, CDR1 MDHEN and CDR2 SYDVKM. With 9 bases removed from V and 6 bases from J, the gap between germline ends came to 12 bases. This CDR3 comprises 12 residues. The CDR3 protein is CASKKQVQPQHF. In nucleotides, the CDR3 is TGTGCCAGTAAGAAACAGGTTCAGCCCCAGCATTTT.

This clone was seen a handful of times. CDR3 bases: TGTGCCAGCAGTCGCTGGACAGGGGTCTATGGCTACACCTTC. Protein sequence: CASSRWTGVYGYTF. The chain carries TRBV5-8 and TRBJ1-2; 9 bases align to TRBD1. V was pared by 5 bases and J by 4 bases, with 6 bases of the junction left unmatched. Germline V gives CDR1 SGHTS, CDR2 YDEGEE. The CDR3 has 14 amino acids.

This clone has only a few counts. The chain couples TRBV27 to TRBJ2-1; D possibly corresponds to TRBD1 (5 bases). There are 13 residues in the CDR3. CDR1 and CDR2 (germline): MNHEY, SMNVEV (reference sequence). Trimming stripped 3 bases from V and 8 bases from J, with 11 bases between. The CDR3 sequence: CASSFPQGDEQFF. The CDR3 DNA reads TGTGCCAGCAGTTTTCCCCAGGGTGATGAGCAGTTCTTC.

This clone appeared a few times. The chain joins TRBV7-9 to TRBJ2-7; 9 bases map to TRBD2. V trimming: 0 bases; J trimming: 10 bases; junction bases outside the gene matches: 4. The CDR3 runs to 13 residues. CDR1 and CDR2 (germline): SEHNR, FQNEAQ (reference sequence). The DNA for the CDR3 is TGTGCCAGCAGCTTAGCCATAGCGGGAGCTCAGTACTTC. It yields the protein CASSLAIAGAQYF.

CDR3 protein: CASKRADSSYNEQFF. The CDR3 bases are TGTGCCAGCAAGAGGGCAGACTCATCCTACAATGAGCAGTTCTTC. The rearrangement links TRBV28 to TRBJ2-1; D is perhaps TRBD2 (5 bases). Trimming shortened V by 7 bases and J by 1 base, and 14 bases separated the two germline ends. The CDR3 is made up of 15 amino acids. Germline-derived CDR1 and CDR2 are MDHEN and SYDVKM.

This clone appeared a few times. The V gene is TRBV27, the J gene TRBJ2-2; 11 nucleotides line up with TRBD2. The CDR3 is 16 amino acids. Losses at the gene ends were 9 bases for V and 2 bases for J; bases not matched to a gene: 8. Per germline, CDR1 MNHEY and CDR2 SMNVEV (reference sequence). CDR3 protein: CASSGGLAANTGELFF. Written as DNA, the CDR3 is TGTGCCAGTAGCGGGGGACTAGCGGCTAACACCGGGGAGCTGTTTTTT.

The chain couples TRBV4-1 to TRBJ2-2; TRBD2 matches at 12 bases. The trim removed 2 bases at V and 1 base at J, leaving 5 bases unmatched. The CDR3 has 18 residues. Looked up from germline, CDR1 is MGHRA and CDR2 is YSYEKL. The CDR3 DNA reads TGCGCCAGCAGCCAACGTGGACTAGCGGGAAAGAACACCGGGGAGCTGTTTTTT. Translated, it gives CASSQRGLAGKNTGELFF.

This clone has more than one count but fewer than ten. J is TRBJ2-5 and V is TRBV9; D unresolved. The V and J ends lost 2 bases and 0 bases respectively, with 8 bases between them. This CDR3 is built from 14 residues. The germline gives CDR1 SGDLS, CDR2 YYNGEE. The DNA for the CDR3 is TGTGCCAGCAGCGTTGGCTCTTACCAAGAGACCCAGTACTTC. Translating gives CASSVGSYQETQYF.

This clone was seen more than once but under ten times. The chain recombines TRBV27 with TRBJ2-1; D is unresolved. V gave up 6 bases and J gave up 4 bases, with 4 bases separating them. CDR3 length: 11 residues. Germline V gives CDR1 MNHEY, CDR2 SMNVEV (reference sequence). The CDR3 DNA reads TGTGCCAGCAGCCAATACAATGAGCAGTTCTTC. Translating gives CASSQYNEQFF.

This clone was picked up a small number of times. V is TRBV4-1 and J is TRBJ2-1, with 12 bases fitting TRBD2. Trimming took 6 bases from V and 5 from J; bases not matched to a gene: 5. The CDR3 totals 15 residues. Germline V gene data show CDR1 as MGHRA and CDR2 as YSYEKL. CDR3 sequence reads: CASRKLAGGDNEQFF. The CDR3 region has the DNA TGCGCCAGCAGGAAACTAGCGGGAGGAGACAATGAGCAGTTCTTC.

This clone has a handful of counts. The rearrangement uses TRBV11-2 and TRBJ2-3; 10 bases are a match to TRBD2. Germline values: CDR1 SGHAT, CDR2 FQNNGV. With V trimmed by 5 bases and J by 3 bases, 8 bases remained unmatched. The CDR3 has 16 residues. The CDR3 bases are TGTGCCAGCAGCCTCGGGACTAGCGACAGAACAGATACGCAGTATTTT. Amino acid sequence: CASSLGTSDRTDTQYF.

This sequence joins TRBV30 and TRBJ2-3; D gene uncertain. Germline assignment: CDR1 GTSNPN and CDR2 SVGIG (reference sequence). The CDR3 covers 11 residues. V lost 5 bases and J 4 bases, leaving 7 bases between the germline ends. This CDR3 reads CAWESADTQYF. CDR3 nucleotides: TGTGCCTGGGAGTCTGCAGATACGCAGTATTTT. Full variable domain (outside the CDR3, taken from reference TRBV30 and TRBJ2-3): SQTIHQWPATLVQPVGSPLSLECTVEGTSNPNLYWYRQAAGRGLQLLFYSVGIGQISSEVPQNLSASRPQDRQFILSSKKLLLSDSGFYLCAWESADTQYFGPGTRLTVL.

This clone was counted a single time. The CDR3 nucleotides read TGTGCCAGCAGCTTCGGGACAGGGCTCGAGCAGTACTTC. Encoded protein: CASSFGTGLEQYF. This chain connects TRBV27 to TRBJ2-7, with 9 nucleotides matching TRBD1. V trimming: 6 bases; J trimming: 6 bases; junction bases outside the gene matches: 6. Germline values: CDR1 MNHEY, CDR2 SMNVEV (reference sequence). The CDR3 sequence is 13 residues long.